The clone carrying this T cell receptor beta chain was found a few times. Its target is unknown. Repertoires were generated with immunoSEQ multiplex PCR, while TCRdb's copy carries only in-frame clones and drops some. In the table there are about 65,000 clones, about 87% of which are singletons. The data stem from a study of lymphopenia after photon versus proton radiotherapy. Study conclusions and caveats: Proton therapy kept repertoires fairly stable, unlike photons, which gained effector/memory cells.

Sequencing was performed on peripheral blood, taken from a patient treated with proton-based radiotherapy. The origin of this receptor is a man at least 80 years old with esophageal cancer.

CDR3 in amino acids: CASSPNRGGSTDTQYF. In DNA form, the CDR3 reads TGTGCCAGCAGCCCGAACCGGGGCGGGAGCACAGATACGCAGTATTTT. This chain connects TRBV11-2 to TRBJ2-3; tentatively, D is TRBD1 or TRBD2 (5 bases each). V was cut by 5 bases and J by 0 bases, with 15 bases left in between. In germline, CDR1 is SGHAT, CDR2 FQNNGV. The CDR3 is made up of 16 amino acids.